This record covers a single T cell receptor (beta chain). The entry originates in a study of CD8 T cells in Susac syndrome. The length of the CDR3 is 12 residues. Looked up from germline, CDR1 is GTSNPN and CDR2 is SVGIG (reference sequence). With 3 bases clipped from V and 1 base from J, the junction kept 0 bases outside the gene matches. CD8+ and CD4+ T cells taken from blood had their TCR beta sequenced. The controls were healthy donors who were matched for age and sex. Negative isolation yielded CD4+ and CD8+ T cells, and FACS enriched TEMRA cells. Random-hexamer reverse transcription was applied to roughly 0.45 to 1 ug RNA. TCR beta CDR3 was amplified by immunoSEQ covering 54 Vbeta and 13 Jbeta. TCRdb reprocessed the immunoSEQ multiplex PCR reads via MiXCR and lists one record per CDR3 protein. The table has around 150,000 distinct CDR3 sequences, 85% to 95% seen once.

The chain employs TRBV30 and TRBJ2-7, with TRBD1 matching 7 bases. Sequencing used CD8+ T cells from PBMCs. The source of this sequence is a human donor in good health. The CDR3 loop reads CAWRGQSYEQYF. CDR3 nucleotides: TGTGCCTGGAGGGGACAGTCCTACGAGCAGTACTTC.